A single sample gave rise to the 21 T cell receptor beta chains below, sequenced in a study of Ad26.COV2.S vaccination and SARS-CoV-2 variants. Profiling relied on immunoSEQ multiplex PCR, and the TCRdb table lists in-frame clones only, not all of them. The table lists roughly 500,000 clones, 89% of them singletons. Treatment here: about 20 received Ad26.COV2.S at low or high dose, single or two shots; roughly 5 received placebo; per-sample allocation not given. Collection of the samples took place on day 63 after the first injection of vaccine or placebo. The sample here was peripheral blood, taken in a trial of Ad26.COV2.S vaccine versus placebo. Receptors originate from a person between 18 and 65 years old who received the Ad26.COV2.S COVID-19 vaccine or a placebo.

This clone was counted once. The J gene is TRBJ1-5, the V gene TRBV10-3, with TRBD1 as a possible D gene (5 bases). CDR1 ENHRY and CDR2 SYGVKD come from the germline V gene. CDR3 size: 18 residues. The V end was cut by 6 bases, the J end by 5 bases, with 26 bases between. CDR3 loop: CAISAHVSTRGGDQPQHF. The CDR3 nucleotides read TGTGCCATCAGCGCACATGTCTCAACGCGGGGGGGAGATCAGCCCCAGCATTTT.

The V call is TRBV7-9, the J call TRBJ2-5, with D tentatively TRBD2 (7 bases). CDR1 is SEHNR, CDR2 FQNEAQ, per germline (reference sequence). Trimming took 5 bases from V and 3 from J, leaving 16 bases between them. The CDR3 has 15 residues. Written as DNA, the CDR3 is TGTGCCAGCAGCCCCGGGGGGCAGGATGAAGAGACCCAGTACTTC. It encodes CASSPGGQDEETQYF.

This clone has only a few counts. The chain combines TRBV7-3 with TRBJ2-2, with 11 bases fitting TRBD1. CDR1 and CDR2 from the germline V gene are SGHTA and FQGTGA. This CDR3 has 14 amino acids. Trimming took 5 bases from V and 9 from J; bases not matched to a gene: 5. The CDR3, as DNA: TGTGCCAGCAGCCCCGGGACAGGGGGGCGGGAGCTGTTTTTT. Translating gives CASSPGTGGRELFF.

This chain joins TRBV24-1 and TRBJ1-5; the match to TRBD1 covers 9 bases. CDR3 length: 15 amino acids. Trimming at V came to 4 bases and at J to 5 bases, leaving 5 bases not matched to a gene. Per the germline V gene, CDR1 is KGHDR and CDR2 is SFDVKD. This chain's CDR3 is CATSEGGQGYQPQHF. The CDR3 DNA is TGTGCCACCAGTGAAGGGGGACAGGGTTATCAGCCCCAGCATTTT.

The V and J genes are TRBV5-1 and TRBJ2-2, with 11 bases lining up with TRBD2. The junction had 2 bases not matched to a gene; V was cut back by 4 bases and J by 3 bases. This CDR3 region has 15 residues. The germline V gene encodes CDR1 SGHRS and CDR2 YFSETQ. As DNA, the CDR3 is TGCGCCAGCAGCAAGACTAGCGGGGACACCGGGGAGCTGTTTTTT. Translating it yields CASSKTSGDTGELFF.

The genes are TRBV29-1 and TRBJ2-7; D may be TRBD1 (6 bases). V was trimmed by 4 bases and J by 0 bases, leaving 10 bases between them. The CDR3 totals 13 residues. Germline-derived CDR1 and CDR2 are SQVTM and ANQGSEA. The CDR3 sequence: CSVAGQNSYEQYF. CDR3 sequence (DNA): TGCAGCGTTGCAGGACAGAACTCCTACGAGCAGTACTTC.

The chain employs TRBV14 and TRBJ1-1; TRBD1 is a possible D gene (6 bases). V lost 0 bases to trimming and J lost 5 bases, with 16 bases between them. The germline gives CDR1 SGHDN, CDR2 FVKESK. The CDR3 totals 16 residues. The CDR3 loop reads CASSQDWWAGETEAFF. CDR3 sequence (DNA): TGTGCCAGCAGCCAAGATTGGTGGGCAGGGGAAACTGAAGCTTTCTTT.

This clone was seen once. The CDR3 sequence is CASSYGTSVETQYF. The CDR3 DNA reads TGTGCCAGCAGTTATGGCACTAGCGTAGAGACCCAGTACTTC. The chain is built from TRBV6-2 or TRBV6-3 and TRBJ2-5; 7 positions match TRBD2. CDR3 length: 14 amino acids. Trimming cost V 3 bases and J 4 bases; bases outside gene matches: 5. CDR1 MNHEY and CDR2 SVGEGT come from the germline V gene.

In this sample, this clone turned up a few times. The chain couples TRBV4-1 to TRBJ2-5; the D is unclear. Germline loops: CDR1 MGHRA, CDR2 YSYEKL. The V end lost 4 bases, the J end lost 5 bases, and 14 bases lay between the germline ends. This CDR3 region has 14 residues. Here the CDR3 reads CASSLAAAAETQYF. The CDR3 nucleotides are TGCGCCAGCAGCCTCGCCGCCGCAGCTGAGACCCAGTACTTC.

The chain carries TRBV4-3 and TRBJ1-5, with 7 nucleotides matching TRBD1. Looked up from germline, CDR1 is LGHNA and CDR2 is YSLEER. The CDR3 loop spans 17 amino acids. After removal of 2 bases from V and 3 bases from J, the junction contained 10 bases not matched to a gene. Here the CDR3 reads CASSQQFRTGDNQPQHF. CDR3 nucleotide sequence: TGCGCCAGCAGCCAACAATTCAGGACAGGAGACAATCAGCCCCAGCATTTT.

The chain has TRBV5-1 and TRBJ1-2, with D perhaps TRBD1 (5 bases). The germline V and J ends were trimmed by 4 bases and 3 bases, with 13 bases remaining between them. This CDR3 has 14 residues. Per germline, CDR1 SGHRS and CDR2 YFSETQ. CDR3 sequence (DNA): TGCGCCAGCAGCCGGTCAAGGGGAGACTATGGCTACACCTTC. It is translated as CASSRSRGDYGYTF.

The chain joins TRBV28 to TRBJ2-1; 8 bases line up with TRBD1. V trimming: 5 bases; J trimming: 8 bases; junction bases outside the gene matches: 11. CDR1 and CDR2 (germline): MDHEN, SYDVKM. This CDR3 has 15 residues. CDR3 residues: CASSTGTGRGDEQFF. For the CDR3, the DNA is TGTGCCAGCAGTACCGGGACAGGACGCGGGGATGAGCAGTTCTTC. Full variable domain (rest looked up from reference TRBV28 and TRBJ2-1): DVKVTQSSRYLVKRTGEKVFLECVQDMDHENMFWYRQDPGLGLRLIYFSYDVKMKEKGDIPEGYSVSREKKERFSLILESASTNQTSMYLCASSTGTGRGDEQFFGPGTRLTVL.

This chain connects TRBV18 to TRBJ2-5; a possible D gene is TRBD1 (7 bases). The CDR3 covers 15 residues. V lost 6 bases, J lost 2 bases, and 16 bases lay in between. Per the germline V gene, CDR1 is KGHSH and CDR2 is LQKENI. The CDR3 region is CASSYQGGKQETQYF. The CDR3 bases are TGTGCCAGCTCGTATCAGGGGGGTAAACAAGAGACCCAGTACTTC. The whole variable domain, remainder taken from reference TRBV18 and TRBJ2-5, is NAGVMQNPRHLVRRRGQEARLRCSPMKGHSHVYWYRQLPEEGLKFMVYLQKENIIDESGMPKERFSAEFPKEGPSILRIQQVVRGDSAAYFCASSYQGGKQETQYFGPGTRLLVL.

This clone was seen a handful of times. This chain joins TRBV19 and TRBJ2-6; D uncertain. Trimming stripped 5 bases from V and 0 bases from J, with 11 bases between. Germline V gives CDR1 LNHDA, CDR2 SQIVND (reference sequence). The CDR3 length is 16 residues. CDR3 bases: TGTGCCAGTAGTCTCCTTCTCAGCTCTGGGGCCAACGTCCTGACTTTC. It specifies CASSLLLSSGANVLTF.

The chain recombines TRBV5-6 with TRBJ1-5; TRBD1 aligns across 11 bases. CDR1 SGHDT and CDR2 YYEEEE come from the germline V gene. V was clipped by 1 base and J by 8 bases; unmatched bases: 17. This CDR3 contains 19 residues. DNA of the CDR3: TGTGCCAGCAGCTTGTTTTTCATGGGACAGGGGGACACCATCAAGCCCCAGCATTTT. As protein: CASSLFFMGQGDTIKPQHF.

This chain links TRBV1 with TRBJ2-7; the table's D call of TRBD1 was not tested on the DNA. TRBV1 is a known pseudogene. The CDR3 loop spans 12 amino acids. CDR3 in amino acids: CTERQGRDEQYV. The DNA for the CDR3 is TGTACCGAGAGACAGGGAAGGGACGAGCAGTACGTC.

V gene TRBV15 combines with J gene TRBJ1-6; D uncertain. The CDR3 covers 16 residues. Germline-derived CDR1 and CDR2 are LNHNV and YYDKDF (reference sequence). V lost 7 bases and J 4 bases, leaving 17 bases between the germline ends. CDR3 sequence reads: CATKKERFLYNSPLHF. The CDR3 DNA is TGTGCCACCAAAAAGGAACGGTTTTTGTATAATTCACCCCTCCACTTT.

A single count supports this clone. The V and J genes are TRBV28 and TRBJ1-2; D might be TRBD1 (5 bases). The germline CDR1 and CDR2 sequences are MDHEN and SYDVKM. Trimming took 2 bases from V and 5 from J, leaving 12 bases between them. The CDR3 covers 14 residues. Here the CDR3 reads CASSLPTRTYGYTF. CDR3 sequence (DNA): TGTGCCAGCAGTTTACCCACCCGGACATATGGCTACACCTTC.

This clone was seen a handful of times. This rearrangement joins TRBV15 to TRBJ1-5, with D maybe TRBD1 (6 bases). V was trimmed by 2 bases and J by 1 base, leaving 12 bases between them. This CDR3 has 16 residues. Germline V gene data show CDR1 as LNHNV and CDR2 as YYDKDF (reference sequence). The CDR3, as DNA: TGTGCCACCAGCAGACCCGGGACACCAAGCAATCAGCCCCAGCATTTT. Amino acids: CATSRPGTPSNQPQHF.

This sequence joins TRBV5-4 and TRBJ1-2, with 9 bases that match TRBD1. The CDR3 is 13 residues long. Germline V CDR1 and CDR2: SGHNT, YYREEE (reference sequence). V lost 6 bases, J lost 6 bases, and 6 bases stayed unmatched. Here the CDR3 DNA reads TGTGCCAGCACCCTACAGGGGGCGGATGGCTACACCTTC. Its protein product is CASTLQGADGYTF.

This sequence joins TRBV19 and TRBJ1-1; tentative D call: TRBD1 (6 bases). Germline CDR1 LNHDA, CDR2 SQIVND (reference sequence). Trimming left V 2 bases short and J 8 bases short, with 12 bases between. CDR3 size: 13 residues. The CDR3 DNA follows: TGTGCCAGTAGTATAACGGGGGGCGGAGAAGCTTTCTTT. Translated, it gives CASSITGGGEAFF.